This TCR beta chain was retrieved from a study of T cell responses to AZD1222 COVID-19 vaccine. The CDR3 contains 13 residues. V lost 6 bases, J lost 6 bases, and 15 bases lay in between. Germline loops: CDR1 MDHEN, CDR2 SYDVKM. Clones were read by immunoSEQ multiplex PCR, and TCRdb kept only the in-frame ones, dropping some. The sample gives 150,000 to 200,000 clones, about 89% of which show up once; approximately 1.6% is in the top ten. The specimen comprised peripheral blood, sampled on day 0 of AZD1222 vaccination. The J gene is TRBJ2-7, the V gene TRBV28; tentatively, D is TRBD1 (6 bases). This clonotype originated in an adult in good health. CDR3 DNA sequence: TGTGCCAGCAGCGACCACAGGGTCGGCGAGCAGTACTTC. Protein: CASSDHRVGEQYF.